This TCR beta chain was profiled in a study of vaccination and CD4 T cells after COVID-19. Background on the study: Either the Pfizer-BioNTech BNT162b2 or Moderna mRNA-1273 vaccine was given as two doses. Spike peptides, overlapping and drawn from SARS-CoV-2, HCoV-NL63, HCoV-OC43 and HCoV-229E, were used to stimulate cells.

Notes on this clonotype: Its antigen is not known.

The CDR3 runs to 12 residues. Germline CDR1 is MGHDK and CDR2 is SYGVNS. V was shortened by 8 bases and J by 7 bases, with 9 bases between the two germline ends. Treatment here: 10-day PBMC culture with coronavirus spike peptide pools or control peptides (ViraFEST assay). The positive PCR dates, which preceded the US Alpha, Beta and Delta variants, fell between March and December 2020. Fresh medium (containing IL-2) replaced half the medium on days 3 and 7. Scientists ran DNA taken from cultured CD4+ T cells through the Oncomine TCR Beta short-read assay for sequencing. TCRdb recomputed calls from the PCR reads with MiXCR, one row per CDR3 protein. The sample consists of several thousand distinct CDR3 sequences, roughly 67% of them appearing once.

The V gene is TRBV25-1, the J gene TRBJ1-6; TRBD1 might be the D (5 bases). The sequence was obtained from a human donor who had recovered from COVID-19. Material: CD4+ T cells from blood, cultured in vitro. The CDR3: CASRGANSPLHF. CDR3 in DNA: TGTGCCAGCCGCGGGGCCAATTCACCCCTCCACTTT.